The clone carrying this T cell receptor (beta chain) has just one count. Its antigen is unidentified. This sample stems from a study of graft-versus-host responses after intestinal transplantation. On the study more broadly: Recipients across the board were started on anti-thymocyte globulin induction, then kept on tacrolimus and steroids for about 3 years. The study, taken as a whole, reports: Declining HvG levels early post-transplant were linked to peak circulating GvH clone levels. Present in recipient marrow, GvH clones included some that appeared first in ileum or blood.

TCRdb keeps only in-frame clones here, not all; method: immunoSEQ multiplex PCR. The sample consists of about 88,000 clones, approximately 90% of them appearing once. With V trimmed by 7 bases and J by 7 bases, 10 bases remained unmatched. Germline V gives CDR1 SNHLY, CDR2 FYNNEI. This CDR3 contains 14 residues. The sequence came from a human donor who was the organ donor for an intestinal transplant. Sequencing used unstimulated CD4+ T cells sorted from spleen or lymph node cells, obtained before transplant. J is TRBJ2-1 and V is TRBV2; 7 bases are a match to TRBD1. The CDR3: CASTRGGSTNEQFF. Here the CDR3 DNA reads TGTGCCAGCACTCGAGGGGGCTCTACTAATGAGCAGTTCTTC.